One sample yielded the 23 T cell receptor beta chains listed below, sequenced in a study of blood T cell repertoires in COVID-19 (dated by TCRdb to 2019 to 2021). The library was generated by the immunoSEQ multiplex PCR assay. The table was pulled from immuneACCESS by TCRdb, which kept in-frame rearrangements only. Such tables lose some clones; where checked, under half of the loss comes from unresolved V genes, and the rest has no known cause. Here the sample has some 330,000 clones; around 87% occur a single time. Roughly 1.9% of the sample is taken by the ten largest. Sequencing input: PBMCs or T cells enriched from blood (not recorded which). The receptors were sampled from a middle-aged man in a cohort exposed to, infected with or recovered from COVID-19 (not recorded which).

This clone has only a few counts. The junction does not match germline at one end; this may be a read error. V is TRBV7-2 and J is TRBJ2-1; a weak D match, TRBD2 (6 bases). CDR1 and CDR2 from the germline V gene are SGHTA and FQGNSA. This CDR3 region has 15 residues. The CDR3: CASSLSAGSHNEQFF. CDR3 DNA: TGTGCCAGCAGCTTATCAGCGGGCTCCCACAATGAGCAGTTCTTC.

Turning to this clone: The sample has other DNA sequences that encode this CDR3 too. DNA of the CDR3: TGCGCCAGCAGCTTTTCACTAGCGGGGAGCACAGATACGCAGTATTTT. It encodes CASSFSLAGSTDTQYF. The chain uses TRBV5-1 and TRBJ2-3, with 10 bases that match TRBD2. Germline values: CDR1 SGHRS, CDR2 YFSETQ. J was trimmed by 0 bases and V by 2 bases; bases with no gene match: 3. This CDR3 has 16 residues.

The CDR3, as DNA: TGTGCCAGCAGTGAACCAAGGAGGACCTATGGCTACACCTTC. This sequence encodes CASSEPRRTYGYTF. The V call is TRBV6-1, the J call TRBJ1-2, with no clear D. Germline loops: CDR1 MNHNS, CDR2 SASEGT. The CDR3 length is 14 residues. V was trimmed by 2 bases and J by 4 bases, leaving 11 bases between them.

The gene calls are TRBV5-1 and TRBJ2-4; 7 positions match TRBD2. The trim removed 4 bases at V and 1 base at J, leaving 20 bases unmatched. The CDR3 runs 20 residues. Germline values: CDR1 SGHRS, CDR2 YFSETQ. The CDR3 sequence is CASSVSTGLPANGAKNIQYF. The CDR3 DNA reads as TGCGCCAGCAGCGTATCTACGGGACTACCGGCAAACGGGGCCAAAAACATTCAGTACTTC.

There are a few counts of this clone. CDR3 region: CASSPQTSWGYEQYF. DNA for the CDR3: TGCGCCAGCAGCCCACAGACTAGCTGGGGATACGAGCAGTACTTC. The chain recombines TRBV5-1 with TRBJ2-7, with 7 bases that match TRBD2. CDR3 length: 15 residues. The germline V gene has CDR1 SGHRS and CDR2 YFSETQ. V was pared by 4 bases and J by 4 bases, with 11 bases of the junction left unmatched. Together with reference TRBV5-1 and TRBJ2-7, the CDR3 gives the full variable domain: KAGVTQTPRYLIKTRGQQVTLSCSPISGHRSVSWYQQTPGQGLQFLFEYFSETQRNKGNFPGRFSGRQFSNSRSEMNVSTLELGDSALYLCASSPQTSWGYEQYFGPGTRLTVT.

The chain couples TRBV27 to TRBJ1-3; maybe TRBD1 (5 bases). The CDR3 runs to 16 residues. V lost 1 base, J lost 0 bases, and 10 bases lay in between. The germline gives CDR1 MNHEY, CDR2 SMNVEV (reference sequence). CDR3 sequence (DNA): TGTGCCAGCAGTTTATTCCCAGGGATCTCTGGAAACACCATATATTTT. This encodes CASSLFPGISGNTIYF.

The chain uses TRBV19 and TRBJ1-1, with unresolved D. With 4 bases removed from V and 12 bases from J, the gap between germline ends came to 15 bases. This CDR3 is built from 12 residues. CDR1 LNHDA and CDR2 SQIVND come from the germline V gene (reference sequence). The CDR3 reads CASSTRGVASFF. The CDR3 DNA is TGTGCCAGTAGTACCCGGGGAGTAGCCTCTTTCTTT.

This chain connects TRBV7-9 to TRBJ2-5, with 7 bases that match TRBD1. The J segment lost 0 bases and the V segment lost 1 base, leaving 11 bases of the junction unmatched. The CDR3 extends over 18 amino acids. CDR1 and CDR2 from the germline V gene are SEHNR and FQNEAQ (reference sequence). The CDR3 region has the DNA TGTGCCAGCAGCTTAGTAGAGACAGGGTCTGTTTACCAAGAGACCCAGTACTTC. Protein: CASSLVETGSVYQETQYF.

The chain employs TRBV2 and TRBJ2-7, with TRBD2 identical over 14 bases. V shed 1 base and J 0 bases; nucleotides not matched to a gene: 2. Germline CDR1 reads SNHLY; CDR2 reads FYNNEI. The CDR3 sequence is 17 residues long. CDR3 loop: CASSEGLAGGRSYEQYF. In DNA form, the CDR3 reads TGTGCCAGCAGTGAAGGACTAGCGGGAGGGCGCTCCTACGAGCAGTACTTC.

This sequence joins TRBV19 and TRBJ2-2; a weak D match, TRBD2 (5 bases). The CDR3 has 14 residues. V lost 7 bases, J lost 1 base, and 10 bases lay in between. Germline CDR1 LNHDA, CDR2 SQIVND (reference sequence). For the CDR3, the DNA is TGTGCCAGTAATGGCGGGCGGAACACCGGGGAGCTGTTTTTT. Protein product: CASNGGRNTGELFF.

This clone was counted once. This chain connects TRBV28 to TRBJ1-3; D is perhaps TRBD1 (6 bases). The CDR3 is made up of 15 amino acids. Germline assignment: CDR1 MDHEN and CDR2 SYDVKM. The V and J ends lost 9 bases and 2 bases respectively, with 17 bases between them. The CDR3 bases are TGTGCCAGTGGGGGCAATGCCCTGACTGGAAACACCATATATTTT. This encodes CASGGNALTGNTIYF.

The V call is TRBV9, the J call TRBJ2-1, with 13 nucleotides matching TRBD2. The J segment lost 8 bases and the V segment lost 4 bases, leaving 9 bases of the junction unmatched. Germline V CDR1 and CDR2: SGDLS, YYNGEE. The CDR3 sequence is 16 residues long. In DNA form, the CDR3 reads TGTGCCAGCAGCTTACGGACTAGCGGGAGTGGGGATGAGCAGTTCTTC. Encoded protein: CASSLRTSGSGDEQFF.

This chain links TRBV5-6 with TRBJ2-5; 8 bases are shared with TRBD1. Per the germline V gene, CDR1 is SGHDT and CDR2 is YYEEEE. The CDR3 extends over 15 amino acids. The trim removed 1 base at V and 6 bases at J, leaving 8 bases unmatched. The chain's CDR3 is CASSLSGGAGKTQYF. CDR3 DNA sequence: TGTGCCAGCAGCTTGTCAGGGGGCGCCGGAAAGACCCAGTACTTC.

The chain combines TRBV5-1 with TRBJ1-1; D possibly corresponds to TRBD1 (5 bases). V was shortened by 4 bases and J by 4 bases, with 20 bases between the two germline ends. Looked up from germline, CDR1 is SGHRS and CDR2 is YFSETQ. The CDR3 extends over 16 amino acids. The CDR3 loop reads CASSPGGGGEGTEAFF. In nucleotides, the CDR3 is TGCGCCAGCAGCCCCGGTGGGGGAGGAGAGGGCACTGAAGCTTTCTTT.

This chain links TRBV6-5 with TRBJ1-2, with TRBD1 matching 7 bases. This CDR3 region has 15 residues. The V gene's germline CDR1 is MNHEY and CDR2 SVGAGI. V shed 0 bases, J shed 6 bases, and the junction held 7 bases outside the gene matches. The CDR3 protein is CASSYSPGGLNGYTF. The CDR3 coding sequence is TGTGCCAGCAGTTACTCACCAGGGGGTTTAAATGGCTACACCTTC.

The chain recombines TRBV30 with TRBJ1-5; D gene unclear. The CDR3 sequence is 16 residues long. CDR1 is GTSNPN and CDR2 is SVGIG in the germline V gene (reference sequence). V lost 2 bases and J 0 bases, leaving 14 bases between the germline ends. The CDR3 loop is CAWSSGGLYSNQPQHF. CDR3 nucleotide sequence: TGTGCCTGGAGTTCTGGAGGTTTATATAGCAATCAGCCCCAGCATTTT. Using reference TRBV30 and TRBJ1-5 for the parts outside the CDR3, the full variable domain is SQTIHQWPATLVQPVGSPLSLECTVEGTSNPNLYWYRQAAGRGLQLLFYSVGIGQISSEVPQNLSASRPQDRQFILSSKKLLLSDSGFYLCAWSSGGLYSNQPQHFGDGTRLSIL.

The chain is built from TRBV30 and TRBJ1-2; weak D call: TRBD1 (6 bases). Deletions cut 3 bases from V and 8 bases from J, with 10 bases between. This CDR3 comprises 11 residues. The germline V gene has CDR1 GTSNPN and CDR2 SVGIG (reference sequence). The CDR3 nucleotides are TGTGCCTGGAGGGGGGCGCACGGCTACACCTTC. As protein: CAWRGAHGYTF. The full variable domain, in which reference TRBV30 and TRBJ1-2 provide the parts outside the CDR3, is SQTIHQWPATLVQPVGSPLSLECTVEGTSNPNLYWYRQAAGRGLQLLFYSVGIGQISSEVPQNLSASRPQDRQFILSSKKLLLSDSGFYLCAWRGAHGYTFGSGTRLTVV.

The chain joins TRBV7-9 to TRBJ1-4, with 10 bases aligning to TRBD1. Germline lookup yields CDR1 SEHNR and CDR2 FQNEAQ (reference sequence). V trimming: 5 bases; J trimming: 0 bases; junction bases outside the gene matches: 9. The CDR3 has 18 amino acids. As DNA, the CDR3 is TGTGCCAGCAGCGCCGGACAGGGGGGTCTTGCAACTAATGAAAAACTGTTTTTT. Encoded protein: CASSAGQGGLATNEKLFF.

V and J are TRBV5-1 and TRBJ2-1; 7 positions agree with TRBD1. This CDR3 is 15 amino acids long. Germline CDR1 reads SGHRS; CDR2 reads YFSETQ. Trimming cost V 4 bases and J 0 bases; bases outside gene matches: 4. CDR3 DNA sequence: TGCGCCAGCAGCACCACAGGGGCCTCCTACAATGAGCAGTTCTTC. Translated, it gives CASSTTGASYNEQFF.

The V gene is TRBV7-8, the J gene TRBJ2-7; the D gene is possibly TRBD1 (5 bases). This CDR3 contains 13 residues. The V end lost 7 bases, the J end lost 2 bases, and 12 bases lay between the germline ends. Germline V gene lookup returns CDR1 SGHVS and CDR2 FQNEAQ. The CDR3 loop reads CASTGTGTYEQYF. CDR3 nucleotide sequence: TGTGCCAGCACCGGAACAGGTACCTACGAGCAGTACTTC.

This clone has just one count. CDR3 sequence: CASSFRGWSSYNEQFF. CDR3 DNA: TGTGCCAGCAGTTTTAGGGGTTGGAGCTCCTACAATGAGCAGTTCTTC. The rearrangement joins TRBV27 to TRBJ2-1; D perhaps matches TRBD1 (5 bases). This CDR3 is 16 amino acids long. The germline CDR1 and CDR2 sequences are MNHEY and SMNVEV (reference sequence). V was clipped by 3 bases and J by 0 bases, with 12 bases between them.

The CDR3: CAISDNGKSYEQYF. The CDR3 bases are TGTGCCATCAGTGATAACGGTAAATCTTACGAGCAGTACTTC. J is TRBJ2-7 and V is TRBV10-3; no clear D gene. The CDR3 has 14 residues. Germline V gene sequence: CDR1 ENHRY, CDR2 SYGVKD. V was cut by 3 bases and J by 4 bases, with 13 bases left in between.

The chain combines TRBV19 with TRBJ2-3; 9 bases fit TRBD2. The CDR3 runs 15 residues. Per germline, CDR1 LNHDA and CDR2 SQIVND (reference sequence). V shed 7 bases and J 2 bases; nucleotides not matched to a gene: 7. CDR3 amino acids: CASTSASGNTDTQYF. The DNA of the CDR3 is TGTGCCAGTACATCGGCTAGCGGGAACACAGATACGCAGTATTTT.